A single sample is the source of the 24 T cell receptor beta chains below, sequenced in a study of blood T cell repertoires in COVID-19. Assay: immunoSEQ multiplex PCR; the TCRdb copy retains only in-frame clones and omits some. The top ten hold 2.5% to 4% of the sample, which has 23,000 or so clones, roughly 84% seen once. Sequenced material: peripheral blood. The receptors were gathered from a middle-aged man with acute or convalescent COVID-19.

V is TRBV3-1 (or the pseudogene TRBV3-2) and J is TRBJ2-7; D not resolved. The CDR3 contains 13 residues. Trimming shortened V by 1 base and J by 3 bases, and 7 bases separated the two germline ends. Germline values: CDR1 LGHDT, CDR2 YNNKEL (reference sequence). The CDR3 sequence is CASSQGRDYEQYF. In DNA, the CDR3 is TGTGCCAGCAGCCAAGGAAGAGACTACGAGCAGTACTTC.

This chain uses TRBV29-1 with TRBJ1-3, with 7 bases aligning to TRBD1. V lost 3 bases to trimming and J lost 4 bases; unmatched junction nucleotides: 3. The germline V gene encodes CDR1 SQVTM and CDR2 ANQGSEA. The CDR3 length is 13 residues. DNA for the CDR3: TGCAGCGTTGAGAAGGGACAGGGAAACACCATATATTTT. Protein sequence: CSVEKGQGNTIYF.

The V call is TRBV6-5, the J call TRBJ2-7; 7 bases line up with TRBD1. After removal of 7 bases from V and 6 bases from J, the junction contained 15 bases not matched to a gene. The CDR3 totals 15 residues. Germline V lookup: CDR1 MNHEY, CDR2 SVGAGI. CDR3 DNA: TGTGCCAGCAATCACCGGGACAGCCTTCGGGGCGAGCAGTACTTC. It codes for CASNHRDSLRGEQYF.

The CDR3 spells CASSDPSSGKDEQFF. The CDR3 DNA reads TGTGCCAGCAGTGACCCGAGTAGCGGGAAGGATGAGCAGTTCTTC. The chain uses TRBV6-4 and TRBJ2-1; 8 nucleotides agree with TRBD2. This CDR3 comprises 15 residues. Germline CDR1 MRHNA, CDR2 SNTAGT. V dropped 2 bases and J dropped 8; count of bases not matched to a gene: 8.

The V call is TRBV20-1, the J call TRBJ1-1, with a weak D call TRBD1 (6 bases). The CDR3 has 14 amino acids. V was pared by 3 bases and J by 0 bases, with 11 bases between. CDR1 is DFQATT, CDR2 SNEGSKA, per germline (reference sequence). CDR3 sequence reads: CSASFGQMNTEAFF. The CDR3 DNA follows: TGCAGTGCTAGTTTCGGACAGATGAACACTGAAGCTTTCTTT.

The chain links TRBV7-2 to TRBJ1-6; a possible D gene is TRBD1 (5 bases). Per germline, CDR1 SGHTA and CDR2 FQGNSA. The CDR3 has 14 amino acids. The ends were cut back, 3 bases at V and 7 bases at J, with 10 bases in the middle. The CDR3 DNA is TGTGCCAGCAGCTTGCAGGGTGGCAATTCACCCCTCCACTTT. This gives the protein CASSLQGGNSPLHF.

J is TRBJ1-4 and V is TRBV4-3; TRBD1 might be the D (6 bases). This CDR3 is built from 16 residues. V gave up 0 bases and J gave up 8 bases, with 16 bases separating them. The germline gives CDR1 LGHNA, CDR2 YSLEER. The CDR3 sequence is CASSQDRAQGGEKLFF. The CDR3 DNA reads as TGCGCCAGCAGCCAAGATCGAGCACAGGGTGGAGAAAAACTGTTTTTT.

The chain employs TRBV4-1 and TRBJ2-1; 7 nucleotides agree with TRBD1. Trimming at V came to 5 bases and at J to 6 bases, leaving 19 bases not matched to a gene. The CDR3 runs 18 residues. CDR1 and CDR2 from the germline V gene are MGHRA and YSYEKL. As DNA, the CDR3 is TGCGCCAGCAGCTCTACAGGGGTAGCGCAAATAGGGCTCAATGAGCAGTTCTTC. This sequence encodes CASSSTGVAQIGLNEQFF.

V and J are TRBV11-2 and TRBJ2-5, with D perhaps TRBD2 (6 bases). V was pared by 3 bases and J by 4 bases, with 12 bases between. Germline-derived CDR1 and CDR2 are SGHAT and FQNNGV. This CDR3 is built from 14 residues. CDR3 sequence (DNA): TGTGCCAGCAGCTTGGGAGGTCTGCCAGAGACCCAGTACTTC. Protein sequence: CASSLGGLPETQYF.

The chain recombines TRBV6-6 with TRBJ1-2; 11 positions agree with TRBD1. CDR1 and CDR2 from the germline V gene are MNHNY and SVGAGI (reference sequence). The trim removed 2 bases at V and 8 bases at J, leaving 7 bases unmatched. The length of the CDR3 is 15 residues. The CDR3 bases are TGTGCCAGCAGTTACGACGGACAGGGGGCGCAAGGCTACACCTTC. Translation gives CASSYDGQGAQGYTF.

The J gene is TRBJ1-2, the V gene TRBV27; TRBD1 matches at 9 bases. V shed 5 bases and J 8 bases; nucleotides not matched to a gene: 6. Germline V gene data show CDR1 as MNHEY and CDR2 as SMNVEV (reference sequence). The CDR3 extends over 13 amino acids. The CDR3 region has the DNA TGTGCCAGCAGTAACACAGGGGGCCGAGGCTACACCTTC. Its translation: CASSNTGGRGYTF.

This clone was observed a single time. The gene calls are TRBV5-6 and TRBJ2-7; tentative D call: TRBD2 (6 bases). CDR1 is SGHDT and CDR2 is YYEEEE in the germline V gene. The CDR3 contains 11 residues. V gave up 4 bases and J gave up 7 bases, with 9 bases separating them. The CDR3 region is CASSQGGEQYF. The CDR3 coding sequence is TGTGCCAGCAGCCAAGGAGGGGAGCAGTACTTC.

V gene TRBV19 combines with J gene TRBJ1-5; 7 nucleotides line up with TRBD1. The CDR3 has 13 amino acids. Germline V gene sequence: CDR1 LNHDA, CDR2 SQIVND (reference sequence). V dropped 10 bases and J dropped 6; count of bases not matched to a gene: 9. The CDR3 DNA follows: TGTGCCACCCGGGGGGGACAGCCTCAGCCCCAGCATTTT. Translating gives CATRGGQPQPQHF.

V is TRBV19 and J is TRBJ1-1; TRBD1 matches 10 bases. CDR3 length: 14 residues. Germline CDR1 LNHDA, CDR2 SQIVND (reference sequence). V gave up 3 bases and J gave up 4 bases; unmatched junction bases: 2. CDR3 DNA: TGTGCCAGTAGTATTTGGGACAGGGGCACTGAAGCTTTCTTT. Translated, it gives CASSIWDRGTEAFF.

This clone was seen a few times. The V call is TRBV5-4, the J call TRBJ1-6; possible D gene TRBD1, 5 bases. Trimming stripped 0 bases from V and 10 bases from J, with 14 bases between. The CDR3 consists of 15 residues. Germline CDR1 reads SGHNT; CDR2 reads YYREEE (reference sequence). The CDR3, as DNA: TGTGCCAGCAGCTTGGCCAACCAGGGCTCCTCACCCCTCCACTTT. Translated: CASSLANQGSSPLHF.

This clone was seen once. J is TRBJ1-3 and V is TRBV19, with D unclear. The germline V gene has CDR1 LNHDA and CDR2 SQIVND (reference sequence). The V and J ends lost 3 bases and 2 bases respectively, with 11 bases between them. The CDR3 spans 15 residues. The CDR3, as DNA: TGTGCCAGTAGTATCTCTTGGGAGCCTGGAAACACCATATATTTT. This encodes CASSISWEPGNTIYF.

The sample holds a few counts of this clone. The rearrangement uses TRBV5-5 and TRBJ1-2; D unresolved. Deletions cut 0 bases from V and 2 bases from J, with 11 bases between. The CDR3 is 15 residues long. The germline V gene encodes CDR1 SGHKS and CDR2 YYEKEE (reference sequence). CDR3 DNA: TGTGCCAGCAGCTTGGATGATGGGCAGAACTATGGCTACACCTTC. It codes for CASSLDDGQNYGYTF.

This sequence joins TRBV6-5 and TRBJ1-6; 10 bases are shared with TRBD1. Per the germline V gene, CDR1 is MNHEY and CDR2 is SVGAGI. The CDR3 is made up of 14 amino acids. V was pared by 4 bases and J by 9 bases, with 3 bases of the junction left unmatched. The CDR3 DNA follows: TGTGCCAGCAGTTTGGACAGGGGGACTTCACCCCTCCACTTT. Translating gives CASSLDRGTSPLHF.

The genes are TRBV4-2 and TRBJ1-2; 8 nucleotides agree with TRBD1. Losses at the gene ends were 0 bases for V and 8 bases for J; bases not matched to a gene: 11. Germline CDR1 reads LGHNA; CDR2 reads YNFKEQ. CDR3 size: 16 residues. This CDR3 reads CASSQDGSGGFYGYTF. The CDR3 DNA is TGTGCCAGCAGCCAAGATGGGTCAGGGGGCTTTTACGGCTACACCTTC.

This clone was recorded once. The chain links TRBV5-1 to TRBJ1-2; 9 bases align to TRBD1. In germline, CDR1 is SGHRS, CDR2 YFSETQ. This CDR3 is 15 amino acids long. After removal of 2 bases from V and 7 bases from J, the junction contained 9 bases not matched to a gene. CDR3 loop: CASSFYMGQGGGYTF. Written as DNA, the CDR3 is TGCGCCAGCAGCTTTTATATGGGACAGGGAGGTGGCTACACCTTC.

A single count supports this clone. The V and J genes are TRBV6-2 or TRBV6-3 and TRBJ1-1; D uncertain. The V gene lost 4 bases and the J gene lost 11 bases, with 26 bases spanning the gap. From germline, CDR1 is MNHEY and CDR2 SVGEGT. The CDR3 contains 16 residues. CDR3 nucleotide sequence: TGTGCCAGCAGTTTTAACGGGGAGATAATGACTAGATCGGCTTTCTTT. It is translated as CASSFNGEIMTRSAFF.

The chain uses TRBV7-9 and TRBJ1-4; 8 bases line up with TRBD1. Per the germline V gene, CDR1 is SEHNR and CDR2 is FQNEAQ (reference sequence). The CDR3 extends over 15 amino acids. The trim removed 5 bases at V and 8 bases at J, leaving 10 bases unmatched. The CDR3 coding sequence is TGTGCCAGCAGCACCCAAACAGGGGGACGAGAAAAACTGTTTTTT. It encodes CASSTQTGGREKLFF.

The rearrangement joins TRBV7-2 to TRBJ2-5; D is unclear. CDR1 is SGHTA and CDR2 is FQGNSA in the germline V gene. The CDR3 totals 15 residues. V lost 2 bases and J 0 bases, leaving 10 bases between the germline ends. The DNA for the CDR3 is TGTGCCAGCAGCTTATTCCACCGGTACCAAGAGACCCAGTACTTC. It specifies CASSLFHRYQETQYF.

The chain has TRBV27 and TRBJ2-1; 7 bases align to TRBD2. Germline V lookup: CDR1 MNHEY, CDR2 SMNVEV (reference sequence). Trimming at V came to 4 bases and at J to 10 bases, leaving 13 bases not matched to a gene. The CDR3 is 15 amino acids. CDR3 in DNA: TGTGCCAGCAGTTCAAGCGGGACGGCGAAACGGGAGCAGTTCTTC. Translation gives CASSSSGTAKREQFF.